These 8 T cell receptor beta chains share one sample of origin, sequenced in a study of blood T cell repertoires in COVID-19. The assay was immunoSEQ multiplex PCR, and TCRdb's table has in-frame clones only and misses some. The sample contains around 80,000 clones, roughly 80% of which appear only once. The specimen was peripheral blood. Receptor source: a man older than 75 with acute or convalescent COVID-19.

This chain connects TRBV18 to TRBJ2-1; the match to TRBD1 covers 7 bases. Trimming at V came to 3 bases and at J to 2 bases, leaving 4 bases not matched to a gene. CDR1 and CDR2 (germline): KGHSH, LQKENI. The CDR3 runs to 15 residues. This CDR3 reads CASSPPGTAYNEQFF. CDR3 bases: TGTGCCAGCTCACCGCCCGGGACAGCCTACAATGAGCAGTTCTTC. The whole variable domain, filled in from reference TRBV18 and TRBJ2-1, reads NAGVMQNPRHLVRRRGQEARLRCSPMKGHSHVYWYRQLPEEGLKFMVYLQKENIIDESGMPKERFSAEFPKEGPSILRIQQVVRGDSAAYFCASSPPGTAYNEQFFGPGTRLTVL.

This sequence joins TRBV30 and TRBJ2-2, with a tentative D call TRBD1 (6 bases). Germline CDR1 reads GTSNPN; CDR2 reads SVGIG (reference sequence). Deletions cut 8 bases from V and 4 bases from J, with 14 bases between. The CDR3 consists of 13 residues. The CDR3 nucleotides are TGTGCCGGGGCTTGGACAGCCACCGGGGAGCTGTTTTTT. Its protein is CAGAWTATGELFF.

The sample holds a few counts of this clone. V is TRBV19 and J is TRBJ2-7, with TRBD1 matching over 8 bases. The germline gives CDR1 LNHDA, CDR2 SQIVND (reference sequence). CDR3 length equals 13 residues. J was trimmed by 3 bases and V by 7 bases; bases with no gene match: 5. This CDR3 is CASNNGQGYEQYF. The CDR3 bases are TGTGCCAGTAACAACGGACAGGGCTACGAGCAGTACTTC.

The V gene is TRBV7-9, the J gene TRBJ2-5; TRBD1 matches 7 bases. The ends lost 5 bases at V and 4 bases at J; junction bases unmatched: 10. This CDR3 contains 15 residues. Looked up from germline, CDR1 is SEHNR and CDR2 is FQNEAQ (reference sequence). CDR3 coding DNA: TGTGCCAGCAGCCCAGACAGGGCTCCGGGAGAGACCCAGTACTTC. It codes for CASSPDRAPGETQYF.

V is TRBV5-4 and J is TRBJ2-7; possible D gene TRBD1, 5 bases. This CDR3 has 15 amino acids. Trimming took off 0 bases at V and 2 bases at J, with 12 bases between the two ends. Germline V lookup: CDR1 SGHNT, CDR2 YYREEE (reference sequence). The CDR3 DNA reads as TGTGCCAGCAGCTTGGCCACTCAGGGTCCCTACGAGCAGTACTTC. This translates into CASSLATQGPYEQYF.

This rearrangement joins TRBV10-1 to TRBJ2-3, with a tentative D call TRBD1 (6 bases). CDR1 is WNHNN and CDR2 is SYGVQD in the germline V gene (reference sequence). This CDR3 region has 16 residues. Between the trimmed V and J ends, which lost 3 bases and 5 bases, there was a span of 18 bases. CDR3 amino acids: CASSDSGAGKGDTQYF. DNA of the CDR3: TGCGCCAGCAGTGACTCAGGGGCTGGTAAGGGAGATACGCAGTATTTT.

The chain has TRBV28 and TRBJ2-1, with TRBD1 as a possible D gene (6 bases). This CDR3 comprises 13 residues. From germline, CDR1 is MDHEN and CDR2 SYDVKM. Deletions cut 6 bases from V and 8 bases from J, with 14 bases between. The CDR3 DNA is TGTGCCAGCAGGGAGCAGGGGTTGCATGAGCAGTTCTTC. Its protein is CASREQGLHEQFF.

CDR3 sequence (DNA): TGTGCCAGTAGTAGGACTGAGGGCTCCGAGCAGTACTTC. This encodes CASSRTEGSEQYF. The chain has TRBV19 and TRBJ2-7; a weak D match, TRBD2 (5 bases). Trimming removed 4 bases from V and 6 bases from J, with 13 bases in between. Germline CDR1 LNHDA, CDR2 SQIVND (reference sequence). The CDR3 has 13 amino acids.